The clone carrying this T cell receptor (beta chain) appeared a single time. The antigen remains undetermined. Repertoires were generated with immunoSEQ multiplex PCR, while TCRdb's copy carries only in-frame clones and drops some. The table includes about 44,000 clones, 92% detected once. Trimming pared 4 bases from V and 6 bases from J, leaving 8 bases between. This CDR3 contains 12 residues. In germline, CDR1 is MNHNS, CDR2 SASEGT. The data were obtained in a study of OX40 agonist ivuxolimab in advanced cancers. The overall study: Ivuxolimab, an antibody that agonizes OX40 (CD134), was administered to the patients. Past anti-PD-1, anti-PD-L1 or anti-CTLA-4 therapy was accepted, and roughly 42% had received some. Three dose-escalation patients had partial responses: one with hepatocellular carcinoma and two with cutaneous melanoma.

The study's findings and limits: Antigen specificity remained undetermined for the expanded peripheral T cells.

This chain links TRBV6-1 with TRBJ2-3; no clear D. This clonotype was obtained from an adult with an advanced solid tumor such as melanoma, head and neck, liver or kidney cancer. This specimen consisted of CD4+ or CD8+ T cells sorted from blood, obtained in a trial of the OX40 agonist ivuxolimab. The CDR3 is CASSAYGDTQYF. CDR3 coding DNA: TGTGCCAGCAGTGCGTACGGGGATACGCAGTATTTT.